This TCR beta chain was retrieved from a study of monozygotic twins with inflammatory bowel disease. Points from the study as a whole: Twins classed as concordant or discordant showed no difference in repertoire similarity, possibly from limited power. Individual T cell subtypes were not distinguishable.

Addition of UMIs with a 6-nucleotide sample barcode was achieved by template switching. TCRdb re-called the 5' RACE reads and shows each CDR3 protein once, DNA omitted. The sample table includes 200,000 to 250,000 distinct CDR3 sequences. The CDR3 is 16 residues long. Germline V lookup: CDR1 KGHSH, CDR2 LQKENI. For this clonotype: Its antigen is undetermined.

The chain joins TRBV18 to TRBJ2-1; the TCRdb call, TRBD2, lacks DNA for checking. The sequenced sample was blood. This TCR was recovered from a human donor with ulcerative colitis or Crohn's disease, or a healthy co-twin of an affected twin (not recorded which). CDR3 amino acids: CASSPKPGLAGDEQFF.